These 30 T cell receptor beta chains share one sample of origin, sequenced in a study of cytomegalovirus exposure and HLA in healthy donors. Vbeta (60) and Jbeta (13) primers were used in the PCR. Using immunoSEQ multiplex PCR, the repertoire was profiled, and TCRdb retains in-frame clones only, with some absent. The sample includes about 79,000 clones. The specimen sequenced was PBMCs. These receptors were obtained from a man younger than 45 in good health and CMV-seronegative.

This sequence joins TRBV6-1 and TRBJ2-7; D is perhaps TRBD1 (6 bases). With 4 bases removed from V and 5 bases from J, the gap between germline ends came to 18 bases. CDR3 length equals 15 residues. Germline V lookup: CDR1 MNHNS, CDR2 SASEGT. The CDR3 region is CASSAGASYGHEQYF. The CDR3 nucleotides read TGTGCCAGCAGTGCAGGGGCCAGTTATGGCCACGAGCAGTACTTC.

V gene TRBV6-5 combines with J gene TRBJ1-2, with 7 nucleotides matching TRBD1. The CDR3 runs to 13 residues. V shed 5 bases and J 8 bases; nucleotides not matched to a gene: 8. The germline CDR1 and CDR2 sequences are MNHEY and SVGAGI. The CDR3 DNA is TGTGCCAGCAGTCTCTATACAGGGGTAGGCTACACCTTC. Its protein product is CASSLYTGVGYTF.

The V and J genes are TRBV29-1 and TRBJ2-7, with TRBD2 as a possible D gene (5 bases). The CDR3 contains 13 residues. Trimming removed 1 base from V and 6 bases from J, with 13 bases in between. Germline CDR1 reads SQVTM; CDR2 reads ANQGSEA. Here the CDR3 DNA reads TGCAGCGTTGAAGGTTTCCCGGGATCCGAGCAGTACTTC. This encodes CSVEGFPGSEQYF.

Regarding this clone: A junction boundary mismatches the germline segment, possibly from a read error. Additional DNA sequences in this sample encode the identical CDR3. The CDR3 here is CASSERAGGYNEQFF. The DNA of the CDR3 is TGCGCCAGCAGTGAACGGGCAGGGGGCTACAATGAGCAGTTCTTC. The rearrangement joins TRBV6-1 to TRBJ2-1; the match to TRBD1 covers 7 bases. Germline values: CDR1 MNHNS, CDR2 SASEGT. The CDR3 has 15 amino acids.

This chain uses TRBV30 with TRBJ2-7; 7 positions agree with TRBD2. V was pared by 4 bases and J by 3 bases, with 3 bases of the junction left unmatched. The CDR3 consists of 12 residues. Per germline, CDR1 GTSNPN and CDR2 SVGIG (reference sequence). The chain's CDR3 is CAWTSGGYEQYF. Written as DNA, the CDR3 is TGTGCCTGGACTAGCGGAGGCTACGAGCAGTACTTC.

The chain has TRBV25-1 and TRBJ1-4, with TRBD1 matching 8 bases. The V gene's germline CDR1 is MGHDK and CDR2 SYGVNS. Trimming cost V 2 bases and J 8 bases; bases outside gene matches: 7. CDR3 length: 15 amino acids. The CDR3 bases are TGTGCCAGCAGTGAACGCACGACAGGGGTGGAAAAACTGTTTTTT. As protein: CASSERTTGVEKLFF. Full variable domain (outside the CDR3, taken from reference TRBV25-1 and TRBJ1-4): EADIYQTPRYLVIGTGKKITLECSQTMGHDKMYWYQQDPGMELHLIHYSYGVNSTEKGDLSSESTVSRIRTEHFPLTLESARPSHTSQYLCASSERTTGVEKLFFGSGTQLSVL.

V usage is TRBV20-1 and J usage is TRBJ1-2, with D possibly TRBD1 on 5 matching bases. The V and J ends lost 5 bases and 5 bases respectively, with 9 bases between them. The CDR3 is made up of 11 amino acids. CDR1 and CDR2 from the germline V gene are DFQATT and SNEGSKA (reference sequence). CDR3 loop: CSAGAGYGYTF. The CDR3 nucleotides are TGCAGTGCTGGGGCAGGGTATGGCTACACCTTC.

V and J are TRBV10-3 and TRBJ1-1; a possible D gene is TRBD1 (5 bases). CDR3 size: 14 residues. V lost 6 bases and J lost 2, with 13 bases in between. Germline values: CDR1 ENHRY, CDR2 SYGVKD. Here the CDR3 DNA reads TGTGCCATCAGGGGCGGGGGTGCCAACACTGAAGCTTTCTTT. This codes for CAIRGGGANTEAFF.

J is TRBJ2-5 and V is TRBV11-3; a possible D gene is TRBD2 (6 bases). The germline V and J ends were trimmed by 1 base and 2 bases, with 17 bases remaining between them. Per the germline V gene, CDR1 is SGHNT and CDR2 is YENEEA. The CDR3 has 17 residues. The CDR3 protein is CASSLGGVESGQETQYF. Written as DNA, the CDR3 is TGTGCCAGCAGCTTAGGGGGGGTGGAGAGCGGGCAAGAGACCCAGTACTTC.

This chain joins TRBV29-1 and TRBJ2-7; D is perhaps TRBD2 (6 bases). Germline V gives CDR1 SQVTM, CDR2 ANQGSEA. This CDR3 contains 12 residues. Trimming shortened V by 7 bases and J by 3 bases, and 13 bases separated the two germline ends. The CDR3 region is CSAGDFLYEQYF. The CDR3 DNA reads as TGCAGCGCTGGGGACTTTCTCTACGAGCAGTACTTC.

This chain uses TRBV11-2 with TRBJ2-7; 12 bases line up with TRBD1. The V gene end was trimmed by 3 bases and the J gene end by 6 bases; junction bases not matched to a gene: 12. Germline V gene sequence: CDR1 SGHAT, CDR2 FQNNGV. This CDR3 has 17 residues. For the CDR3, the DNA is TGTGCCAGCAGCTTCTCCCGGGACAGGGGGCGCTTCGGCGAGCAGTACTTC. It codes for CASSFSRDRGRFGEQYF.

The chain carries TRBV7-8 and TRBJ2-1; possibly TRBD2 for D (6 bases). Trimming took 3 bases from V and 0 from J, leaving 12 bases between them. The V gene's germline CDR1 is SGHVS and CDR2 FQNEAQ. This CDR3 has 16 residues. The DNA of the CDR3 is TGTGCCAGCAGCTTCTCCAGGACTATCTCCTACAATGAGCAGTTCTTC. Its translation is CASSFSRTISYNEQFF.

The chain recombines TRBV7-9 with TRBJ1-2; D not certain. The V gene lost 5 bases and the J gene lost 0 bases, with 16 bases spanning the gap. Germline V gene lookup returns CDR1 SEHNR and CDR2 FQNEAQ (reference sequence). CDR3 length: 16 amino acids. The CDR3 nucleotides read TGTGCCAGCAGCCCGTCAGGTCCCACTGCTAACTATGGCTACACCTTC. Translated: CASSPSGPTANYGYTF.

The CDR3 nucleotides read TGTGCCGTTGGCCGGGACATTCAGTACTTC. Translation gives CAVGRDIQYF. This rearrangement joins TRBV6-5 to TRBJ2-4; D not certain. The CDR3 has 10 residues. Per germline, CDR1 MNHEY and CDR2 SVGAGI. V was cut by 11 bases and J by 8 bases, with 10 bases left in between.

V is TRBV12-5 and J is TRBJ2-7; 8 bases are a match to TRBD1. The CDR3 is 13 amino acids. Trimming cost V 5 bases and J 6 bases; bases outside gene matches: 6. Germline CDR1 and CDR2: LGHNT and FRNRAP. Written as DNA, the CDR3 is TGTGCTAGTGGTCAAAATACAGGGGGCGAGCAGTACTTC. Translated, it gives CASGQNTGGEQYF.

The chain carries TRBV5-1 and TRBJ2-1, with 11 positions matching TRBD2. This CDR3 comprises 15 residues. The germline V gene encodes CDR1 SGHRS and CDR2 YFSETQ. The junction had 6 bases not matched to a gene; V was cut back by 6 bases and J by 4 bases. The CDR3 bases are TGCGCCAGCAAGTGGGGGACTAGCGGTTACAATGAGCAGTTCTTC. It specifies CASKWGTSGYNEQFF.

The rearrangement uses TRBV28 and TRBJ2-2; D not resolved. The CDR3 sequence is 13 residues long. The V gene's germline CDR1 is MDHEN and CDR2 SYDVKM. Trimming removed 0 bases from V and 4 bases from J, with 3 bases in between. Written as DNA, the CDR3 is TGTGCCAGCAGTTTATGGGCCACCGGGGAGCTGTTTTTT. Translated: CASSLWATGELFF.

The chain couples TRBV20-1 to TRBJ2-5, with D perhaps matching TRBD2 (5 bases). The germline V and J ends were trimmed by 6 bases and 9 bases, with 14 bases remaining between them. Germline V gives CDR1 DFQATT, CDR2 SNEGSKA (reference sequence). The CDR3 spans 11 residues. The CDR3 reads CSAHTSFSQYF. The CDR3 nucleotides are TGCAGTGCCCACACTAGTTTCTCCCAGTACTTC.

The rearrangement joins TRBV2 to TRBJ1-1; D is unresolved. Trimming took off 7 bases at V and 3 bases at J, with 12 bases between the two ends. The CDR3 spans 13 residues. Germline V CDR1 and CDR2: SNHLY, FYNNEI. CDR3 bases: TGTGCCAGCATTATGAACAGTGACACTGAAGCTTTCTTT. This translates into CASIMNSDTEAFF.

The rearrangement uses TRBV5-1 and TRBJ1-4; 8 bases align to TRBD1. Germline CDR1 is SGHRS and CDR2 is YFSETQ. The CDR3 runs to 15 residues. The trim removed 2 bases at V and 3 bases at J, leaving 3 bases unmatched. The CDR3 coding sequence is TGCGCCAGCAGCTTTAGGGGACAGGCTAATGAAAAACTGTTTTTT. Its translation: CASSFRGQANEKLFF.

This chain links TRBV9 with TRBJ2-1, with 8 positions matching TRBD1. V lost 3 bases, J lost 4 bases, and 6 bases stayed unmatched. This CDR3 is built from 15 residues. Germline assignment: CDR1 SGDLS and CDR2 YYNGEE. DNA of the CDR3: TGTGCCAGCAGCGCCGCGGACAGGGTTTACAATGAGCAGTTCTTC. It specifies CASSAADRVYNEQFF. Combining the CDR3 with reference TRBV9 and TRBJ2-1 gives the whole variable domain DSGVTQTPKHLITATGQRVTLRCSPRSGDLSVYWYQQSLDQGLQFLIQYYNGEERAKGNILERFSAQQFPDLHSELNLSSLELGDSALYFCASSAADRVYNEQFFGPGTRLTVL.

This chain joins TRBV5-1 and TRBJ2-5, with 9 bases lining up with TRBD2. V lost 0 bases to trimming and J lost 1 base; unmatched junction nucleotides: 7. Germline-derived CDR1 and CDR2 are SGHRS and YFSETQ. This CDR3 has 17 residues. CDR3 bases: TGCGCCAGCAGCTTGGCTCGCGGGGGGGTCTTCCAAGAGACCCAGTACTTC. This sequence encodes CASSLARGGVFQETQYF.

The gene calls are TRBV10-3 and TRBJ2-7; TRBD2 matches 7 bases. The CDR3 runs to 14 residues. Germline V gene lookup returns CDR1 ENHRY and CDR2 SYGVKD. Losses at the gene ends were 4 bases for V and 0 bases for J; bases not matched to a gene: 3. The CDR3 DNA follows: TGTGCCATCAGTGTGGGGGGGAGCTCCTACGAGCAGTACTTC. Amino acid sequence: CAISVGGSSYEQYF.

The chain employs TRBV10-3 and TRBJ1-3; possibly TRBD1 for D (6 bases). The CDR3 contains 14 residues. The germline V and J ends were trimmed by 9 bases and 3 bases, with 15 bases remaining between them. Per the germline V gene, CDR1 is ENHRY and CDR2 is SYGVKD. CDR3 region: CAIVTGMSGNTIYF. The CDR3 nucleotides are TGTGCCATAGTGACAGGAATGAGTGGAAACACCATATATTTT.

The J gene is TRBJ1-2, the V gene TRBV27; D is possibly TRBD1 (6 bases). V dropped 6 bases and J dropped 2 bases, with 16 bases sitting between them. Germline-derived CDR1 and CDR2 are MNHEY and SMNVEV (reference sequence). There are 15 residues in the CDR3. The CDR3 nucleotides are TGTGCCAGCAGCAACTTTGACAGGACCAACTATGGCTACACCTTC. This translates into CASSNFDRTNYGYTF.

The chain recombines TRBV4-1 with TRBJ2-7, with D possibly being TRBD2 (6 bases). The CDR3 consists of 16 residues. CDR1 MGHRA and CDR2 YSYEKL come from the germline V gene. The germline V and J ends were trimmed by 0 bases and 1 base, with 13 bases remaining between them. This CDR3 is CASSQDLMEGSYEQYF. CDR3 nucleotides: TGCGCCAGCAGCCAAGATCTGATGGAGGGGTCCTACGAGCAGTACTTC.

The gene calls are TRBV18 and TRBJ2-7, with 8 bases matching TRBD1. CDR1 and CDR2 (germline): KGHSH, LQKENI. The CDR3 length is 14 residues. V lost 6 bases to trimming and J lost 0 bases; unmatched junction nucleotides: 4. The CDR3 sequence: CASSGDRSSYEQYF. In DNA form, the CDR3 reads TGTGCCAGCTCTGGGGACAGGAGCTCCTACGAGCAGTACTTC.

The chain employs TRBV30 and TRBJ2-7; 10 positions match TRBD2. The CDR3 has 14 residues. Looked up from germline, CDR1 is GTSNPN and CDR2 is SVGIG (reference sequence). The ends lost 1 base at V and 6 bases at J; junction bases unmatched: 6. The CDR3: CAWSGASGRGEQYF. CDR3 DNA: TGTGCCTGGAGTGGGGCTAGCGGGAGAGGCGAGCAGTACTTC.

The chain links TRBV7-2 to TRBJ1-5, with D perhaps TRBD1 (5 bases). In germline, CDR1 is SGHTA, CDR2 FQGNSA. The V end was cut by 1 base, the J end by 6 bases, with 7 bases between. CDR3 size: 13 residues. The CDR3 DNA is TGTGCCAGCAGCTTAGGCAGGGTTCAGCCCCAGCATTTT. It yields the protein CASSLGRVQPQHF. Combining the CDR3 with reference TRBV7-2 and TRBJ1-5 gives the whole variable domain GAGVSQSPSNKVTEKGKDVELRCDPISGHTALYWYRQSLGQGLEFLIYFQGNSAPDKSGLPSDRFSAERTGGSVSTLTIQRTQQEDSAVYLCASSLGRVQPQHFGDGTRLSIL.

The gene calls are TRBV7-2 and TRBJ1-2; tentatively, D is TRBD1 (5 bases). Germline values: CDR1 SGHTA, CDR2 FQGNSA. Trimming stripped 5 bases from V and 2 bases from J, with 9 bases between. This CDR3 spans 13 amino acids. The CDR3 protein is CASSMTVNYGYTF. DNA of the CDR3: TGTGCCAGCAGCATGACAGTCAACTATGGCTACACCTTC.